This T cell receptor (beta chain) originates from a study of blood T cell repertoires in COVID-19. About the research overall: Sites in the United States, Italy and Spain provided acute and convalescent COVID-19 samples. Sample material is recorded as cDNA or gDNA derived from T cells, B-cell-depleted T cells, or PBMCs.

Authors' methods: Reference gene primers were amplified, and this amplification served to estimate nucleated cell counts. Libraries were prepared by immunoSEQ multiplex PCR; TCRdb keeps only in-frame clonotypes and omits some of them. V and J calls plus clone size are reproduced from that table; the DNA served to infer D and trimming. The sample contains more than 100,000 clones, over 60% of which appear only once. Germline V CDR1 and CDR2: SGHAT, FQNNGV. The CDR3 totals 17 residues. V lost 4 bases and J 0 bases, leaving 17 bases between the germline ends. This receptor was obtained from a woman at least 80 years old with acute or convalescent COVID-19. This chain joins TRBV11-2 and TRBJ2-3; D gene uncertain. The material sequenced was peripheral blood. The CDR3: CASSYYPGYSSTDTQYF. As DNA, the CDR3 is TGTGCCAGCAGCTACTACCCCGGTTATTCTAGCACAGATACGCAGTATTTT.